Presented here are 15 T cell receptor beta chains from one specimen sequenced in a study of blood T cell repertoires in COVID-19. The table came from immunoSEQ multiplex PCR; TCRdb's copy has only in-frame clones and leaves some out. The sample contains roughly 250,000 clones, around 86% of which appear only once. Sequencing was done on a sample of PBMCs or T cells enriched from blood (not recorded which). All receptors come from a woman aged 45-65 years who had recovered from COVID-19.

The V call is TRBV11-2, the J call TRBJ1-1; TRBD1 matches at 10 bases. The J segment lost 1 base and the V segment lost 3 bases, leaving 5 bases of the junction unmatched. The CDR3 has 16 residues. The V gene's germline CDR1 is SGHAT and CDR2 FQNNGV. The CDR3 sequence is CASSLGQGFRNTEAFF. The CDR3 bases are TGTGCCAGCAGCTTGGGACAGGGGTTTCGGAACACTGAAGCTTTCTTT.

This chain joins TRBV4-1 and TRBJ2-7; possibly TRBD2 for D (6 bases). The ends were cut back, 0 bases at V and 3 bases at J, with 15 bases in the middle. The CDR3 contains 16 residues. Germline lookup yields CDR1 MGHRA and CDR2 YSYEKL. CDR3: CASSQDSVAEIYEQYF. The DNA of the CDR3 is TGCGCCAGCAGCCAAGACTCAGTAGCGGAAATCTACGAGCAGTACTTC.

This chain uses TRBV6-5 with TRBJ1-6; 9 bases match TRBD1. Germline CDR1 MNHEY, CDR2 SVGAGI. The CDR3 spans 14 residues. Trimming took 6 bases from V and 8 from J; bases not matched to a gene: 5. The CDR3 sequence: CASRDRQGDSPLHF. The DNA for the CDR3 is TGTGCCAGCAGGGACCGACAGGGGGATTCACCCCTCCACTTT.

The CDR3 reads CASSQKSGQGLRTLHF. The CDR3 coding sequence is TGTGCCAGCAGCCAAAAATCGGGACAGGGCTTGAGGACCCTCCACTTT. This chain links TRBV7-6 with TRBJ1-6; 9 nucleotides match TRBD1. V lost 5 bases and J lost 14; bases outside the gene matches: 16. The CDR3 sequence is 16 residues long. CDR1 is SGHVS, CDR2 FNYEAQ, per germline.

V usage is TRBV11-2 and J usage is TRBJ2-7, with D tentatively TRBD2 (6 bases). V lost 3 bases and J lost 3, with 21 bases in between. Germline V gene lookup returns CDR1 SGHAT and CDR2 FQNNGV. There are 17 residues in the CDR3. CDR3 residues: CASSFDSGIVTYYEQYF. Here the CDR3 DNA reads TGTGCCAGCAGCTTTGATAGCGGAATTGTTACCTACTACGAGCAGTACTTC.

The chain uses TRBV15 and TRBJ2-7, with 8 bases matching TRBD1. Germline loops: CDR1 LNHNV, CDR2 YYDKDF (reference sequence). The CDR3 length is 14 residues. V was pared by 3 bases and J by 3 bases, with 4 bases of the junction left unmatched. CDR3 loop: CATSRTGARYEQYF. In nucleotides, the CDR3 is TGTGCCACCAGCAGGACAGGGGCCCGCTACGAGCAGTACTTC.

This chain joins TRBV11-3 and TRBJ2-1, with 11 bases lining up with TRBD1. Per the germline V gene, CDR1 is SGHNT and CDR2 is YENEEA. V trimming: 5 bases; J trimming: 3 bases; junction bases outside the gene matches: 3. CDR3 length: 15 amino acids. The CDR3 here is CASSAGQGDYNEQFF. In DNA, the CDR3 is TGTGCCAGCAGCGCGGGACAGGGGGACTACAATGAGCAGTTCTTC.

CDR3 amino acids: CASSPPGLGGNYGYTF. CDR3 in DNA: TGTGCCAGCTCACCACCTGGGTTAGGAGGCAACTATGGCTACACCTTC. The chain joins TRBV18 to TRBJ1-2; D unclear. The CDR3 is 16 amino acids. The V end was cut by 0 bases, the J end by 2 bases, with 13 bases between. CDR1 is KGHSH and CDR2 is LQKENI in the germline V gene.

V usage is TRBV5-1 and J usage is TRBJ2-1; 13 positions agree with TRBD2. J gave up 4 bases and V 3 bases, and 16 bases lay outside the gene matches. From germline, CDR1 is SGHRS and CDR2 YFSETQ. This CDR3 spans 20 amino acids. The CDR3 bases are TGCGCCAGCAGCTCACCCGGGACGCTCGGACTAGCGGGAGTTTACAATGAGCAGTTCTTC. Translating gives CASSSPGTLGLAGVYNEQFF.

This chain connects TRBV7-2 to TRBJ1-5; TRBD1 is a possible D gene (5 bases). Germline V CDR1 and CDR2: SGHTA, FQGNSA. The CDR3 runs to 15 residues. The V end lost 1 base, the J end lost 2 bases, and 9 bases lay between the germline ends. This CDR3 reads CASSLGSGGNQPQHF. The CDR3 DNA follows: TGTGCCAGCAGCTTAGGTTCGGGGGGCAATCAGCCCCAGCATTTT.

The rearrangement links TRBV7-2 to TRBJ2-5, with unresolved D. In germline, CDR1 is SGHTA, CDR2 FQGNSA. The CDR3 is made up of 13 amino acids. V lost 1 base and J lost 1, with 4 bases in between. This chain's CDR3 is CASSLGVQETQYF. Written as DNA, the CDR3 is TGTGCCAGCAGCTTAGGCGTCCAAGAGACCCAGTACTTC.

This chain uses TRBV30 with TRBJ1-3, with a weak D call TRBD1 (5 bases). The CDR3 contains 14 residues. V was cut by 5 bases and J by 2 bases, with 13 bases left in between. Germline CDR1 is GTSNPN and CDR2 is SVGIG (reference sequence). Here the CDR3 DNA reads TGTGCCTGGGGTTCAGGGTATCCTGGAAACACCATATATTTT. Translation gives CAWGSGYPGNTIYF.

In DNA form, the CDR3 reads TGTGCCAGCACCCCGCTGGAGGGTACTAGCAATCAGCCCCAGCATTTT. Protein sequence: CASTPLEGTSNQPQHF. This chain uses TRBV28 with TRBJ1-5; D is undetermined. The CDR3 is 16 amino acids. Germline CDR1 reads MDHEN; CDR2 reads SYDVKM. V lost 7 bases and J 0 bases, leaving 16 bases between the germline ends.

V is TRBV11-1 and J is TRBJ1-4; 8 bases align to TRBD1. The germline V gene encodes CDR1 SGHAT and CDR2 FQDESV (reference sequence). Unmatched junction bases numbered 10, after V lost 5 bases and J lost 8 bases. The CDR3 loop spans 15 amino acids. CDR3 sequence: CASSKFEGDREKLFF. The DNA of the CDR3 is TGTGCCAGCAGCAAGTTTGAAGGGGACAGGGAAAAACTGTTTTTT.

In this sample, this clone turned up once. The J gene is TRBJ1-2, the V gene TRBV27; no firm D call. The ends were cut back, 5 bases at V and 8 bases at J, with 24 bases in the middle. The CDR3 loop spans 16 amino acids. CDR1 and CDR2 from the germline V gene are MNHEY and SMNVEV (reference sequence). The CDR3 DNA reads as TGTGCCAGCAGTGAAATGAGATCCGACTCCCCCGGAGGCTACACCTTC. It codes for CASSEMRSDSPGGYTF.